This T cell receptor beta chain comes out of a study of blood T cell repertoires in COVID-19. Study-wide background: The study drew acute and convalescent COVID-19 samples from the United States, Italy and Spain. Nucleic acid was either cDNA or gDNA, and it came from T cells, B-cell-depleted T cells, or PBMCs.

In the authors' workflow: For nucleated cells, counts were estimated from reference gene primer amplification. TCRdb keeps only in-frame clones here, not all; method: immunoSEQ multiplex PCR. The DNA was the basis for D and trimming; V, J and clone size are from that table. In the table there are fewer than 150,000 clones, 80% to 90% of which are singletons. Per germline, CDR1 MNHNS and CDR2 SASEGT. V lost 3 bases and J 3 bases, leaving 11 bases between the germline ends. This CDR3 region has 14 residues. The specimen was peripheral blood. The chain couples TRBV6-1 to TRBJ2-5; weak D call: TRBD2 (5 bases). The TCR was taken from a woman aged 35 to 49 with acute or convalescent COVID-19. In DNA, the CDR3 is TGTGCCAGCAGTGAGGGAGCTATAAAAGAGACCCAGTACTTC. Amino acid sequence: CASSEGAIKETQYF.